Shown below are 24 T cell receptor beta chains from a single sample sequenced in a study of cytomegalovirus exposure and HLA in healthy donors. Primers for the PCR totalled 60 Vbeta and 13 Jbeta. Sequenced by immunoSEQ multiplex PCR; TCRdb stores in-frame clones only, minus some. The repertoire holds around 200,000 clones, with around three quarters as singletons. The material sequenced was PBMCs. All receptors derive from a woman between 18 and 29 years old in good health and CMV-seronegative.

The rearrangement uses TRBV28 and TRBJ1-4; 8 bases are a match to TRBD1. V dropped 2 bases and J dropped 7; count of bases not matched to a gene: 3. The CDR3 consists of 14 residues. CDR1 is MDHEN and CDR2 is SYDVKM in the germline V gene. For the CDR3, the DNA is TGTGCCAGCAGTTTACAGGGACAGGTTGAAAAACTGTTTTTT. Protein product: CASSLQGQVEKLFF.

Only a few counts were recorded for this clone. J is TRBJ2-2 and V is TRBV5-4; D remains ambiguous. Per the germline V gene, CDR1 is SGHNT and CDR2 is YYREEE (reference sequence). The germline V and J ends were trimmed by 5 bases and 0 bases, with 5 bases remaining between them. CDR3 size: 13 residues. The CDR3: CASRRTNTGELFF. CDR3 nucleotide sequence: TGTGCCAGCAGGCGGACGAACACCGGGGAGCTGTTTTTT.

The CDR3 spells CSVERTGIRTLAQHF. In DNA, the CDR3 is TGCAGCGTGGAAAGAACAGGGATAAGGACCTTAGCCCAGCATTTT. The rearrangement joins TRBV29-1 to TRBJ1-5, with a possible D match to TRBD1 (6 bases). In germline, CDR1 is SQVTM, CDR2 ANQGSEA. This CDR3 comprises 15 residues. Trimming shortened V by 6 bases and J by 11 bases, and 26 bases separated the two germline ends.

This clone came up a few times. The V gene is TRBV18, the J gene TRBJ2-7; 13 bases match TRBD2. This CDR3 is built from 17 residues. V gave up 3 bases and J gave up 3 bases; unmatched junction bases: 8. Germline V gene lookup returns CDR1 KGHSH and CDR2 LQKENI. DNA of the CDR3: TGTGCCAGCTCACCTCCTTGGACTAGCGGGAGTATCTACGAGCAGTACTTC. Its translation is CASSPPWTSGSIYEQYF.

The rearrangement uses TRBV9 and TRBJ2-1; TRBD2 aligns across 10 bases. The CDR3 length is 18 residues. The V gene's germline CDR1 is SGDLS and CDR2 YYNGEE. The V gene end was trimmed by 4 bases and the J gene end by 3 bases; junction bases not matched to a gene: 13. The CDR3 DNA follows: TGTGCCAGCAGCCCAAGCGGCTTAGCGGGGGGCGTCTACAATGAGCAGTTCTTC. Translating it yields CASSPSGLAGGVYNEQFF.

DNA of the CDR3: TGCGCCAGCAGCCAACTAGCGGATCAAAGCACAGATACGCAGTATTTT. Encoded protein: CASSQLADQSTDTQYF. V is TRBV4-3 and J is TRBJ2-3; 7 bases line up with TRBD2. There are 16 residues in the CDR3. CDR1 LGHNA and CDR2 YSLEER come from the germline V gene. J was trimmed by 0 bases and V by 2 bases; bases with no gene match: 5.

This chain joins TRBV6-1 and TRBJ2-7; 8 nucleotides align to TRBD2. The CDR3 is 13 amino acids. With 9 bases clipped from V and 6 bases from J, the junction kept 10 bases outside the gene matches. Germline CDR1 MNHNS, CDR2 SASEGT. DNA for the CDR3: TGTGCCAGTGAGGGCGGGGGGAAGTTCGAGCAGTACTTC. Amino acid sequence: CASEGGGKFEQYF.

As for this clone: This CDR3 is also generated by other DNA sequences in the sample. The chain is built from TRBV29-1 and TRBJ2-3; 9 positions agree with TRBD2. The junction had 3 bases not matched to a gene; V was cut back by 4 bases and J by 1 base. CDR1 SQVTM and CDR2 ANQGSEA come from the germline V gene. The length of the CDR3 is 14 residues. The CDR3 sequence is CSVVGGGGTDTQYF. The DNA of the CDR3 is TGCAGCGTTGTGGGCGGGGGGGGCACAGATACGCAGTATTTT.

The rearrangement joins TRBV10-1 to TRBJ2-7; 9 positions agree with TRBD1. Germline V lookup: CDR1 WNHNN, CDR2 SYGVQD (reference sequence). J lost 3 bases, V lost 8 bases, and 8 bases had no gene match. This CDR3 region has 14 residues. CDR3 sequence: CASVDRGGFYEQYF. The DNA for the CDR3 is TGCGCCAGCGTTGACAGGGGGGGTTTCTACGAGCAGTACTTC.

CDR3 in amino acids: CASIAGGSTDTQYF. CDR3 in DNA: TGTGCCAGCATCGCGGGGGGATCCACAGATACGCAGTATTTT. The chain links TRBV6-1 to TRBJ2-3; 8 nucleotides agree with TRBD2. V lost 7 bases to trimming and J lost 2 bases; unmatched junction nucleotides: 5. The CDR3 is made up of 14 amino acids. The germline V gene encodes CDR1 MNHNS and CDR2 SASEGT.

V is TRBV13 and J is TRBJ1-1; D perhaps matches TRBD1 (6 bases). The germline gives CDR1 PRHDT, CDR2 FYEKMQ (reference sequence). The germline V and J ends were trimmed by 1 base and 8 bases, with 8 bases remaining between them. The CDR3 loop spans 12 amino acids. This chain's CDR3 is CASSLVQGEAFF. The CDR3 DNA is TGTGCCAGCAGCTTAGTACAGGGAGAAGCTTTCTTT.

The V and J genes are TRBV11-2 and TRBJ1-1; D possibly corresponds to TRBD1 (6 bases). The CDR3 has 13 residues. The ends were cut back, 10 bases at V and 2 bases at J, with 14 bases in the middle. Germline V lookup: CDR1 SGHAT, CDR2 FQNNGV. This CDR3 is CATQTGRNTEAFF. CDR3 sequence (DNA): TGTGCCACCCAGACAGGACGCAACACTGAAGCTTTCTTT.

A few counts support this clone. This chain connects TRBV7-9 to TRBJ1-1; TRBD1 is a possible D gene (5 bases). Germline CDR1 and CDR2: SEHNR and FQNEAQ (reference sequence). V was shortened by 1 base and J by 5 bases, with 14 bases between the two germline ends. This CDR3 contains 15 residues. CDR3 sequence (DNA): TGTGCCAGCAGCTTAGGGGGTGGGGGAGGTACTGAAGCTTTCTTT. This sequence encodes CASSLGGGGGTEAFF.

The genes are TRBV6-1 and TRBJ1-1; possible D gene TRBD1, 5 bases. V was clipped by 7 bases and J by 3 bases, with 12 bases between them. The germline V gene encodes CDR1 MNHNS and CDR2 SASEGT. There are 13 residues in the CDR3. The CDR3 loop is CASNHRRDTEAFF. Written as DNA, the CDR3 is TGTGCCAGCAACCACAGGAGGGACACTGAAGCTTTCTTT.

The rearrangement joins TRBV4-1 to TRBJ2-1, with 13 bases identical to TRBD2. The CDR3 covers 16 residues. With 4 bases clipped from V and 7 bases from J, the junction kept 7 bases outside the gene matches. Germline CDR1 MGHRA, CDR2 YSYEKL. CDR3 sequence reads: CASSRPTSGGANEQFF. DNA for the CDR3: TGCGCCAGCAGCCGACCTACTAGCGGGGGGGCAAATGAGCAGTTCTTC.

V usage is TRBV5-1 and J usage is TRBJ2-3; 13 bases match TRBD2. CDR1 is SGHRS, CDR2 YFSETQ, per germline. This CDR3 contains 18 residues. V lost 1 base to trimming and J lost 0 bases; unmatched junction nucleotides: 5. This chain's CDR3 is CASSLRTSGGESTDTQYF. CDR3 sequence (DNA): TGCGCCAGCAGCTTGCGGACTAGCGGGGGAGAAAGCACAGATACGCAGTATTTT.

This clone came up a few times. This chain joins TRBV29-1 and TRBJ2-5; 7 positions match TRBD1. The CDR3 is made up of 13 amino acids. Per the germline V gene, CDR1 is SQVTM and CDR2 is ANQGSEA. V was clipped by 3 bases and J by 7 bases; unmatched bases: 8. The CDR3 bases are TGCAGCGTTGATCACAGGGGAAAGGTGACCCAGTACTTC. Residues: CSVDHRGKVTQYF.

The chain employs TRBV2 and TRBJ2-7; the match to TRBD2 covers 7 bases. J gave up 3 bases and V 7 bases, and 12 bases lay outside the gene matches. The CDR3 consists of 15 residues. Germline lookup yields CDR1 SNHLY and CDR2 FYNNEI. The CDR3 reads CASKGRASGDYEQYF. The CDR3 nucleotides are TGTGCCAGCAAAGGGAGGGCTAGCGGAGACTACGAGCAGTACTTC.

The chain links TRBV5-1 to TRBJ2-1; 10 bases are a match to TRBD2. Germline V gene sequence: CDR1 SGHRS, CDR2 YFSETQ. J gave up 0 bases and V 2 bases, and 5 bases lay outside the gene matches. The CDR3 has 17 residues. CDR3 in amino acids: CASSLVLAGSSYNEQFF. Written as DNA, the CDR3 is TGCGCCAGCAGCTTAGTACTAGCGGGAAGCTCCTACAATGAGCAGTTCTTC.

The J gene is TRBJ2-5, the V gene TRBV29-1; no definite D call. Germline-derived CDR1 and CDR2 are SQVTM and ANQGSEA. CDR3 length: 13 amino acids. V lost 6 bases to trimming and J lost 2 bases, with 13 bases between them. CDR3 sequence reads: CSVPPPGQETQYF. The CDR3 DNA is TGCAGCGTCCCCCCACCAGGACAAGAGACCCAGTACTTC.

The chain combines TRBV2 with TRBJ2-5; D not certain. Trimming took 6 bases from V and 1 from J, leaving 12 bases between them. The CDR3 extends over 14 amino acids. CDR1 SNHLY and CDR2 FYNNEI come from the germline V gene. The CDR3 bases are TGTGCCAGCAGGGAGCTCGCTTCCCAAGAGACCCAGTACTTC. Translated, it gives CASRELASQETQYF.

The gene calls are TRBV18 and TRBJ2-7; the match to TRBD1 covers 10 bases. V lost 1 base and J lost 3; bases outside the gene matches: 6. CDR1 is KGHSH and CDR2 is LQKENI in the germline V gene. The CDR3 totals 16 residues. The CDR3 bases are TGTGCCAGCTCACCACGGACGGGACAGGGGAACTACGAGCAGTACTTC. It yields the protein CASSPRTGQGNYEQYF.

V gene TRBV5-6 combines with J gene TRBJ1-5; possibly TRBD1 for D (5 bases). The germline V and J ends were trimmed by 1 base and 0 bases, with 20 bases remaining between them. Germline V gene data show CDR1 as SGHDT and CDR2 as YYEEEE. The CDR3 sequence is 19 residues long. CDR3 bases: TGTGCCAGCAGCTTGAGGATGTTTAGGAGGGGTATTAGCAATCAGCCCCAGCATTTT. This encodes CASSLRMFRRGISNQPQHF.

This clone was detected once. The rearrangement uses TRBV5-1 and TRBJ2-2; TRBD2 matches 10 bases. V lost 6 bases to trimming and J lost 7 bases; unmatched junction nucleotides: 12. CDR3 size: 16 residues. The V gene's germline CDR1 is SGHRS and CDR2 YFSETQ. The CDR3 loop is CASTLSLAGDNGELFF. DNA of the CDR3: TGCGCCAGCACCCTAAGCCTAGCGGGAGATAACGGGGAGCTGTTTTTT.